A selection of T cell receptor beta chains follows, all from one sample in a study of blood T cell repertoires in COVID-19. Clones were sequenced by immunoSEQ multiplex PCR, and TCRdb holds only the in-frame ones, with some missing. The sample includes 150,000 to 200,000 clones, 75% to 90% of them seen just once. The specimen sequenced was PBMCs or T cells enriched from blood (not recorded which). The receptor source for this set is a woman aged 18-29 years who had recovered from COVID-19. CDR3s include the opening cysteine and the closing phenylalanine or tryptophan. The order of the fields is CDR3 protein, CDR3 DNA, J gene, D gene, V gene, clone size. D genes are given only for firm matches. Part of the rows lack a size; the others show once, few, many or a class for expanded clones.

CDR3: CASSHGLAGYSGANVLTF
DNA: TGTGCCAGCAGCCACGGACTAGCGGGGTACTCTGGGGCCAACGTCCTGACTTTC
J: TRBJ2-6
D: TRBD2
V: TRBV16
size: once

CDR3: CASSELMVRTQYF
DNA: TGTGCCAGCAGTGAATTAATGGTGCGGACCCAGTACTTC
J: TRBJ2-5
D: .
V: TRBV6-1
size: .

CDR3: CASSTYSGVNTEAFF
DNA: TGTGCCAGTAGTACCTACTCAGGGGTGAACACTGAAGCTTTCTTT
J: TRBJ1-1
D: .
V: TRBV19
size: .

CDR3: CASSPRPAGRYEQYF
DNA: TGTGCCAGCAGCCCCCGCCCAGCGGGAAGGTACGAGCAGTACTTC
J: TRBJ2-7
D: TRBD2
V: TRBV7-8
size: .

CDR3: CASSSPGLETQYF
DNA: TGTGCCAGTAGTTCCCCGGGTCTGGAGACCCAGTACTTC
J: TRBJ2-5
D: .
V: TRBV19
size: .

CDR3: CASSPRRLGAEQFF
DNA: TGTGCCAGCAGCCCACGTCGGTTGGGGGCGGAGCAGTTCTTC
J: TRBJ2-1
D: .
V: TRBV4-2
size: once

CDR3: CASSSSLEQYF
DNA: TGTGCCAGCAGCTCCTCCCTAGAGCAGTACTTC
J: TRBJ2-7
D: .
V: TRBV5-5
size: once

CDR3: CASSLRGAETQYF
DNA: TGTGCCAGCAGCTTACGGGGGGCAGAGACCCAGTACTTC
J: TRBJ2-5
D: .
V: TRBV11-3
size: .

CDR3: CASSLRESSYNEQFF
DNA: TGTGCCAGCAGCCTACGTGAGAGCTCCTACAATGAGCAGTTCTTC
J: TRBJ2-1
D: .
V: TRBV3-1/TRBV3-2
size: once

CDR3: CASSLEGTGHEQYF
DNA: TGTGCCAGCAGCTTAGAGGGTACGGGTCACGAGCAGTACTTC
J: TRBJ2-7
D: .
V: TRBV7-3
size: .

CDR3: CASSLVGVRQPQHF
DNA: TGTGCCAGCAGCTTGGTAGGGGTCAGGCAGCCCCAGCATTTT
J: TRBJ1-5
D: .
V: TRBV5-8
size: once

CDR3: CASSPRTGAVYGYTF
DNA: TGTGCCAGCAGCCCACGGACAGGGGCGGTCTATGGCTACACCTTC
J: TRBJ1-2
D: TRBD1
V: TRBV3-1/TRBV3-2
size: .

CDR3: CAWSPTDRNQPQHF
DNA: TGTGCCTGGAGCCCAACAGACAGGAATCAGCCCCAGCATTTT
J: TRBJ1-5
D: .
V: TRBV30
size: .

CDR3: CASRIGSGETQYF
DNA: TGTGCCAGCCGAATCGGTTCGGGGGAGACCCAGTACTTC
J: TRBJ2-5
D: .
V: TRBV12-3/TRBV12-4
size: .

CDR3: CASSQGWQRGETQYF
DNA: TGTGCCAGCAGCCAAGGTTGGCAGAGAGGGGAGACCCAGTACTTC
J: TRBJ2-5
D: .
V: TRBV3-1/TRBV3-2
size: .

CDR3: CASSFGGTVTYEQYF
DNA: TGTGCCAGCAGTTTTGGCGGGACAGTGACCTACGAGCAGTACTTC
J: TRBJ2-7
D: .
V: TRBV28
size: .